This TCR beta chain stems from a study of metastatic and nonmetastatic thyroid tumors. This clone was found many times. TCRdb redid the clone calls on the PCR reads using MiXCR. Found here are approximately 70,000 clones, about 4% of them singletons; the top ten hold around 20%. Until they underwent thyroid surgery, no patient had received any treatment. Germline assignment: CDR1 DFQATT and CDR2 SNEGSKA (reference sequence). V shed 3 bases, J shed 8 bases, and the junction held 10 bases outside the gene matches. CDR3 length: 15 residues. This TCR derives from a female donor with papillary thyroid cancer or a benign thyroid nodule (not recorded which). Some clones in this sample may be carry-over from other donors' samples. Sequenced sample: blood. The rearrangement joins TRBV20-1 to TRBJ2-1; TRBD2 aligns across 10 bases. CDR3 sequence reads: CSASPLAGVTDEQFF. The CDR3 nucleotides read TGCAGTGCTAGTCCCCTAGCGGGAGTAACTGATGAGCAGTTCTTC.